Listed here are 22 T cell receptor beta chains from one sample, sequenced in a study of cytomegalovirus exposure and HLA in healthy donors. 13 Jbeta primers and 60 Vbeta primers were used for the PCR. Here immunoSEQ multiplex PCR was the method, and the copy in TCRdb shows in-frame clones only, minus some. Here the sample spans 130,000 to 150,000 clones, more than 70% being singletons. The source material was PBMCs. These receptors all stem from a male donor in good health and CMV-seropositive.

The CDR3 is CASSPVSKPVNSPLHF. CDR3 sequence (DNA): TGTGCCAGCTCACCGGTTTCCAAGCCGGTAAATTCACCCCTCCACTTT. The rearrangement uses TRBV18 and TRBJ1-6, with D unresolved. The germline V and J ends were trimmed by 3 bases and 7 bases, with 16 bases remaining between them. The CDR3 is 16 amino acids. The germline V gene encodes CDR1 KGHSH and CDR2 LQKENI. Combining the CDR3 with reference TRBV18 and TRBJ1-6 gives the whole variable domain NAGVMQNPRHLVRRRGQEARLRCSPMKGHSHVYWYRQLPEEGLKFMVYLQKENIIDESGMPKERFSAEFPKEGPSILRIQQVVRGDSAAYFCASSPVSKPVNSPLHFGNGTRLTVT.

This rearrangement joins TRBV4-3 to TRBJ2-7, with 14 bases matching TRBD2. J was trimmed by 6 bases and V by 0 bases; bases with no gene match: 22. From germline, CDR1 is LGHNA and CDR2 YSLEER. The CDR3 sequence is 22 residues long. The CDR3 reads CASSQDRQATLRTSGRLCEQYF. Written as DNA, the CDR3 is TGCGCCAGCAGCCAAGACCGCCAAGCCACCCTTCGGACTAGCGGGAGGTTGTGCGAGCAGTACTTC.

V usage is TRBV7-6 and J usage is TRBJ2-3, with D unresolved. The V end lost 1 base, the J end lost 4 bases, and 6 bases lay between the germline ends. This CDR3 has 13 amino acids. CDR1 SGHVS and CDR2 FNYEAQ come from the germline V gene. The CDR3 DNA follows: TGTGCCAGCAGCTTAGGAGGCGCAGATACGCAGTATTTT. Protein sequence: CASSLGGADTQYF.

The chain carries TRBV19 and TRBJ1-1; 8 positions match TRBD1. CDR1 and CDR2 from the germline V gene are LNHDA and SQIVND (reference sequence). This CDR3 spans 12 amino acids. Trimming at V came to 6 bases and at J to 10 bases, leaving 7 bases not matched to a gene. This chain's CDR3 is CASRPDREGAFF. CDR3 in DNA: TGTGCCAGTAGGCCGGACAGGGAGGGAGCTTTCTTT.

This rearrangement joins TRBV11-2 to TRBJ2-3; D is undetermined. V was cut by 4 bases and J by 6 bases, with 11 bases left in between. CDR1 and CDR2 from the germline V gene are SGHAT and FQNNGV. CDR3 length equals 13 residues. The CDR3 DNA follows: TGTGCCAGCAGCTCGGGTCCTCGGGATACGCAGTATTTT. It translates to CASSSGPRDTQYF.

The CDR3 DNA is TGTGCCAGCAGTTACACAGTGAACACTGAAGCTTTCTTT. Its protein is CASSYTVNTEAFF. The rearrangement links TRBV6-5 to TRBJ1-1; no clear D gene. The CDR3 spans 13 residues. Germline CDR1 and CDR2: MNHEY and SVGAGI. V lost 2 bases to trimming and J lost 0 bases, with 4 bases between them.

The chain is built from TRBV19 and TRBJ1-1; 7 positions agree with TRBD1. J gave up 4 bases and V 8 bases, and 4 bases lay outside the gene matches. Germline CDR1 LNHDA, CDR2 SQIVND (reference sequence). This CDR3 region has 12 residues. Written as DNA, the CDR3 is TGTGCCAGTTACGGGACAGCCACTGAAGCTTTCTTT. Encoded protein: CASYGTATEAFF.

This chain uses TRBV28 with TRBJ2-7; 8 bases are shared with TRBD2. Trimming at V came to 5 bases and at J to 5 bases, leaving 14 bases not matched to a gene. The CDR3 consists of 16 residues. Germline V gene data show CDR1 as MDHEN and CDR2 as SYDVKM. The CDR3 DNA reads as TGTGCCAGCAGTCGGGGGGGGGTTTTAAGGGCCCACGAGCAGTACTTC. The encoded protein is CASSRGGVLRAHEQYF.

CDR3 DNA sequence: TGTGCCAGCAGCTGGGGGGTTGAGGGGGATACGCAGTATTTT. Protein product: CASSWGVEGDTQYF. The chain has TRBV7-9 and TRBJ2-3; a weak D match, TRBD2 (6 bases). The V gene lost 4 bases and the J gene lost 6 bases, with 14 bases spanning the gap. CDR1 and CDR2 (germline): SEHNR, FQNEAQ (reference sequence). The CDR3 spans 14 residues.

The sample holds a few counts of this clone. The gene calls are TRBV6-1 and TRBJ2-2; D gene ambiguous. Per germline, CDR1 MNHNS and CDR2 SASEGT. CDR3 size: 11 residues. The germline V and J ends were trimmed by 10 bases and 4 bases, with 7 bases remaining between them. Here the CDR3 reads CAIAPTGELFF. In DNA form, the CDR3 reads TGTGCCATAGCCCCCACCGGGGAGCTGTTTTTT.

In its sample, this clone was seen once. The CDR3 DNA sequence: TGTGCCAGCAGCTTGAGGTGGATGGGGGGATTCGGAGAGACCCAGTACTTC. The encoded protein is CASSLRWMGGFGETQYF. The J gene is TRBJ2-5, the V gene TRBV5-8; tentative D call: TRBD2 (6 bases). V was cut by 1 base and J by 4 bases, with 20 bases left in between. Germline lookup yields CDR1 SGHTS and CDR2 YDEGEE. The CDR3 sequence is 17 residues long.

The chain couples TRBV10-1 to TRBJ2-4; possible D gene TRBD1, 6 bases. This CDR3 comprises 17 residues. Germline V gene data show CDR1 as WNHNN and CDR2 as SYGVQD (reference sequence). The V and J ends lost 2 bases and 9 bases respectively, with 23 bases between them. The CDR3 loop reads CASSEDRGQQGKVIQYF. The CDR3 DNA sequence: TGCGCCAGCAGTGAGGATAGGGGTCAACAGGGCAAGGTCATTCAGTACTTC.

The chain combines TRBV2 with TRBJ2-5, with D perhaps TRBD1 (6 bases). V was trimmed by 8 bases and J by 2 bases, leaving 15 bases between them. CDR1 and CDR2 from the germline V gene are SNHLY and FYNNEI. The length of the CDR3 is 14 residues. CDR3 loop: CASEGHTSQETQYF. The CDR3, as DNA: TGTGCCAGCGAGGGACACACCTCACAAGAGACCCAGTACTTC.

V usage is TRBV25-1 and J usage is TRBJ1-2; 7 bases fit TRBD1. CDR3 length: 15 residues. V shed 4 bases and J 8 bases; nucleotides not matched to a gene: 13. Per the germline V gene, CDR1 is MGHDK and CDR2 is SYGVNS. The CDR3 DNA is TGTGCCAGCAGTGCAATCAGGGGGACATTCGGAGGCTACACCTTC. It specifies CASSAIRGTFGGYTF.

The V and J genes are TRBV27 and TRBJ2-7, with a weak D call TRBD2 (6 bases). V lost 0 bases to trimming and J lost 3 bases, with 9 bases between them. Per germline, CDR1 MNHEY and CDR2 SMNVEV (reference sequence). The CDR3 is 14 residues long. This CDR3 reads CASSLSGGGYEQYF. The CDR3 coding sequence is TGTGCCAGCAGTTTATCGGGGGGAGGCTACGAGCAGTACTTC.

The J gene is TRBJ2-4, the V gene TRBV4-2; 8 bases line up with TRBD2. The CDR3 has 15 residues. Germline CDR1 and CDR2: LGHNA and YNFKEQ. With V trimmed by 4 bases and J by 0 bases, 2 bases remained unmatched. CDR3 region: CASSPGGVAKNIQYF. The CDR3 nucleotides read TGTGCCAGCAGCCCGGGGGGGGTAGCCAAAAACATTCAGTACTTC.

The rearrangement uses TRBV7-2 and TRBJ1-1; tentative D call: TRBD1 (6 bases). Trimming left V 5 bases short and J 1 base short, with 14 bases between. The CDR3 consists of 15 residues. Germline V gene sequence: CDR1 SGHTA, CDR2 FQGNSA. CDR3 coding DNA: TGTGCCAGCAGCCAGACCGGGACATCGAACACTGAAGCTTTCTTT. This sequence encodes CASSQTGTSNTEAFF.

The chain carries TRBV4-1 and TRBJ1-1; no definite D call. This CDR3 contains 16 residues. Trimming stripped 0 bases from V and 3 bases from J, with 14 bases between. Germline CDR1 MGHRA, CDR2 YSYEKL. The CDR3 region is CASSQEGGRPDTEAFF. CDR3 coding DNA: TGCGCCAGCAGCCAAGAGGGTGGCAGGCCCGACACTGAAGCTTTCTTT.

The CDR3 DNA follows: TGTGCCAGCAGCGCAAGAGGCATACAAGAGACCCAGTACTTC. Translated: CASSARGIQETQYF. The chain couples TRBV9 to TRBJ2-5; D unclear. V was trimmed by 3 bases and J by 2 bases, leaving 11 bases between them. The CDR3 extends over 14 amino acids. Per germline, CDR1 SGDLS and CDR2 YYNGEE.

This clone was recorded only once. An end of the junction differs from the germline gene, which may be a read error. Here the CDR3 reads CSSSLDSTGRYGYTF. CDR3 coding DNA: TGTTCCAGCAGCTTGGACTCTACAGGGCGGTATGGCTACACCTTC. The chain joins TRBV7-9 to TRBJ1-2, with a tentative D call TRBD1 (6 bases). The V gene's germline CDR1 is SEHNR and CDR2 FQNEAQ (reference sequence). This CDR3 comprises 15 residues.

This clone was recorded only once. CDR3 sequence (DNA): TGTGCCAGCAGCCTCGGCGGGGGGCCCGAGACCCAGTACTTC. It is translated as CASSLGGGPETQYF. The chain links TRBV11-2 to TRBJ2-5; 8 bases are shared with TRBD2. The CDR3 sequence is 14 residues long. V trimming: 5 bases; J trimming: 5 bases; junction bases outside the gene matches: 7. Germline lookup yields CDR1 SGHAT and CDR2 FQNNGV.

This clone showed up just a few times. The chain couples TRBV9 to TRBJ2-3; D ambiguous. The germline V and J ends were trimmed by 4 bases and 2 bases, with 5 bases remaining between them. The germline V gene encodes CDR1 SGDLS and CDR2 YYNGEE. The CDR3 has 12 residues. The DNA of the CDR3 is TGTGCCAGCAGCTCCTACACAGATACGCAGTATTTT. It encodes CASSSYTDTQYF. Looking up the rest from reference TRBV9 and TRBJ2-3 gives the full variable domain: DSGVTQTPKHLITATGQRVTLRCSPRSGDLSVYWYQQSLDQGLQFLIQYYNGEERAKGNILERFSAQQFPDLHSELNLSSLELGDSALYFCASSSYTDTQYFGPGTRLTVL.